The T cell receptor beta chain under discussion was sequenced for a study of shared clonotypes between healthy human individuals. Naive CD8 cells, CD45RO-negative and positively selected for CCR7, excluded terminally differentiated effector memory CD45RA+ cells. The CDR3 runs to 17 residues. The ends were cut back, 5 bases at V and 0 bases at J, with 17 bases in the middle. Germline CDR1 is SEHNR and CDR2 is FQNEAQ (reference sequence). Some clones are missing from TCRdb's copy, which holds only in-frame ones; the method was immunoSEQ multiplex PCR. The data show about 2.2 million clones, approximately 92% seen once.

Input material: naive CD8+ T cells from PBMCs. This receptor was identified in a man between 18 and 29 years old in good health. Some clones in this sample may be carry-over from other donors' samples. The chain joins TRBV7-9 to TRBJ1-3, with D hard to call. The CDR3 nucleotides are TGTGCCAGCAGCGGCCCGGGTATGCAAAACTCTGGAAACACCATATATTTT. This translates into CASSGPGMQNSGNTIYF.